Listed here are 29 T cell receptor beta chains from one sample, sequenced in a study of control samples from healthy donors and cancer patients. The data were produced by immunoSEQ multiplex PCR, yet TCRdb's version contains in-frame clones alone and is incomplete. The table includes 100,000 to 150,000 clones, approximately 92% detected once. What was sequenced was blood. The source is a man aged 18 to 29 in good health.

This clone was counted a single time. The chain couples TRBV7-2 to TRBJ2-2; no definite D call. Germline loops: CDR1 SGHTA, CDR2 FQGNSA. This CDR3 is 13 amino acids long. Trimming took 2 bases from V and 4 from J, leaving 5 bases between them. DNA for the CDR3: TGTGCCAGCAGCTTACTCGGCACCGGGGAGCTGTTTTTT. It encodes CASSLLGTGELFF.

The chain links TRBV9 to TRBJ1-2, with D perhaps TRBD1 (5 bases). This CDR3 is 15 amino acids long. Trimming left V 3 bases short and J 4 bases short, with 16 bases between. Per the germline V gene, CDR1 is SGDLS and CDR2 is YYNGEE. The CDR3 DNA follows: TGTGCCAGCAGCGCGGGCCAGGGAAGCATCTATGGCTACACCTTC. Translated: CASSAGQGSIYGYTF. The full variable domain, completed using reference TRBV9 and TRBJ1-2, is DSGVTQTPKHLITATGQRVTLRCSPRSGDLSVYWYQQSLDQGLQFLIQYYNGEERAKGNILERFSAQQFPDLHSELNLSSLELGDSALYFCASSAGQGSIYGYTFGSGTRLTVV.

The chain links TRBV5-6 to TRBJ2-2, with D unresolved. The V gene lost 0 bases and the J gene lost 7 bases, with 7 bases spanning the gap. Germline V gene lookup returns CDR1 SGHDT and CDR2 YYEEEE. This CDR3 region has 13 residues. The DNA for the CDR3 is TGTGCCAGCAGCTTGGGAGTTGGCGGGGAGCTGTTTTTT. It yields the protein CASSLGVGGELFF.

The chain links TRBV27 to TRBJ1-2, with 9 nucleotides matching TRBD1. Germline trimming cut 6 bases from V and 2 bases from J; bases unmatched to any gene: 10. The CDR3 sequence is 16 residues long. The germline gives CDR1 MNHEY, CDR2 SMNVEV (reference sequence). The CDR3: CASSMTPGTGNYGYTF. DNA of the CDR3: TGTGCCAGCAGCATGACCCCCGGGACAGGGAACTATGGCTACACCTTC.

CDR3 nucleotides: TGTGCCATCAGGATGGGACCGGGACAGAAGGTTAGGAACACCATATATTTT. Translated, it gives CAIRMGPGQKVRNTIYF. The J gene is TRBJ1-3, the V gene TRBV10-3, with TRBD1 identical over 7 bases. The V gene end was trimmed by 6 bases and the J gene end by 7 bases; junction bases not matched to a gene: 18. CDR1 and CDR2 (germline): ENHRY, SYGVKD. The CDR3 loop spans 17 amino acids.

The rearrangement uses TRBV12-3 or TRBV12-4 and TRBJ2-5; D is unresolved. The CDR3 is made up of 11 amino acids. The V and J ends lost 6 bases and 2 bases respectively, with 4 bases between them. The CDR3 loop reads CASSRQETQYF. CDR3 coding DNA: TGTGCCAGCAGCCGTCAAGAGACCCAGTACTTC.

This clone occurred a few times. The rearrangement uses TRBV6-1 and TRBJ1-6; 11 bases match TRBD1. From germline, CDR1 is MNHNS and CDR2 SASEGT. The CDR3 extends over 15 amino acids. Trimming took 3 bases from V and 9 from J; bases not matched to a gene: 4. Written as DNA, the CDR3 is TGTGCCAGCAGTGAGGAGGGGACAGGGGGTTCACCCCTCCACTTT. Translating gives CASSEEGTGGSPLHF.

With regard to this clone: At one end, the junction sequence differs from germline, possibly due to a read error. The chain employs TRBV7-9 and TRBJ1-2, with 7 bases lining up with TRBD1. The CDR3 is 14 residues long. Germline V gene lookup returns CDR1 SEHNR and CDR2 FQNEAQ (reference sequence). In nucleotides, the CDR3 is TGTGCCAGCAGTTTAGAAGGGGGCAACTATGGCTACACCTTC. Protein product: CASSLEGGNYGYTF.

With regard to this clone: One end of the junction does not line up with germline, which may come from a read error. This chain connects TRBV19 to TRBJ2-7; perhaps TRBD2 as D (6 bases). This CDR3 has 10 amino acids. Germline CDR1 and CDR2: LNHDA and SQIVND (reference sequence). The CDR3 is CATHPGARSF. CDR3 coding DNA: TGTGCCACCCACCCGGGAGCACGAAGCTTC.

V gene TRBV30 combines with J gene TRBJ2-1; D is perhaps TRBD1 (6 bases). The V and J ends lost 4 bases and 2 bases respectively, with 9 bases between them. This CDR3 region has 13 residues. Germline V gene data show CDR1 as GTSNPN and CDR2 as SVGIG (reference sequence). This CDR3 reads CAWKDSPYNEQFF. The CDR3 DNA reads TGTGCCTGGAAGGACAGCCCCTACAATGAGCAGTTCTTC.

This chain uses TRBV20-1 with TRBJ1-4; D is possibly TRBD1 (5 bases). V was trimmed by 3 bases and J by 12 bases, leaving 11 bases between them. The CDR3 is 11 amino acids. Germline V lookup: CDR1 DFQATT, CDR2 SNEGSKA (reference sequence). The CDR3 sequence is CSASTQGQLFF. DNA of the CDR3: TGCAGTGCTAGTACCCAGGGACAACTGTTTTTT.

The chain links TRBV4-1 to TRBJ1-2; the match to TRBD1 covers 7 bases. The CDR3 runs to 15 residues. The V gene end was trimmed by 1 base and the J gene end by 4 bases; junction bases not matched to a gene: 6. Germline CDR1 reads MGHRA; CDR2 reads YSYEKL. For the CDR3, the DNA is TGCGCCAGCAGCCAAGGAGAGGGGGCGAGCTATGGCTACACCTTC. Its protein product is CASSQGEGASYGYTF.

The rearrangement joins TRBV6-5 to TRBJ2-2; D unclear. Germline CDR1 and CDR2: MNHEY and SVGAGI. The CDR3 runs to 13 residues. V dropped 2 bases and J dropped 5 bases, with 6 bases sitting between them. Written as DNA, the CDR3 is TGTGCCAGCAGTTACGGGCGAACCGGGGAGCTGTTTTTT. This translates into CASSYGRTGELFF.

This chain links TRBV6-4 with TRBJ2-1, with D perhaps TRBD1 or TRBD2 (5 bases each). Germline V gives CDR1 MRHNA, CDR2 SNTAGT. Trimming took 2 bases from V and 3 from J, leaving 17 bases between them. CDR3 length: 17 amino acids. The CDR3 spells CASSDGQGVSGYNEQFF. The DNA of the CDR3 is TGTGCCAGCAGTGACGGGCAGGGAGTTTCAGGCTACAATGAGCAGTTCTTC.

This chain connects TRBV28 to TRBJ1-6, with D possibly matching TRBD1 (6 bases). Germline-derived CDR1 and CDR2 are MDHEN and SYDVKM. The CDR3 is 15 amino acids. The V end was cut by 5 bases, the J end by 10 bases, with 18 bases between. CDR3 protein: CASSVTGAFLSPLHF. In nucleotides, the CDR3 is TGTGCCAGCAGTGTCACGGGGGCGTTTTTGTCACCCCTCCACTTT.

The chain has TRBV27 and TRBJ1-5, with D possibly TRBD1 on 6 matching bases. In germline, CDR1 is MNHEY, CDR2 SMNVEV (reference sequence). The CDR3 contains 15 residues. V gave up 1 base and J gave up 5 bases, with 12 bases separating them. The CDR3 region is CASSLYTGLHQPQHF. CDR3 DNA: TGTGCCAGCAGTTTATATACAGGGCTACATCAGCCCCAGCATTTT.

The chain carries TRBV30 and TRBJ2-2, with D unclear. V was shortened by 6 bases and J by 2 bases, with 10 bases between the two germline ends. The CDR3 runs 13 residues. From germline, CDR1 is GTSNPN and CDR2 SVGIG (reference sequence). The CDR3 region is CACRWGNTGELFF. CDR3 DNA: TGTGCCTGCAGGTGGGGTAACACCGGGGAGCTGTTTTTT.

The CDR3 loop reads CASSLVGKRETQYF. CDR3 nucleotides: TGTGCCAGCAGCTTGGTCGGAAAGAGAGAGACCCAGTACTTC. This chain links TRBV5-5 with TRBJ2-5; D is unresolved. This CDR3 contains 14 residues. Trimming stripped 0 bases from V and 4 bases from J, with 10 bases between. Germline CDR1 reads SGHKS; CDR2 reads YYEKEE (reference sequence).

This chain uses TRBV5-4 with TRBJ2-2, with 7 bases aligning to TRBD1. CDR3 length: 14 amino acids. The V and J ends lost 4 bases and 4 bases, in that order; junction bases with no gene match: 4. The germline CDR1 and CDR2 sequences are SGHNT and YYREEE (reference sequence). The CDR3: CASSTTGVTGELFF. The CDR3 bases are TGTGCCAGCAGCACCACAGGGGTCACCGGGGAGCTGTTTTTT.

The chain links TRBV7-9 to TRBJ2-1, with TRBD1 identical over 8 bases. CDR1 SEHNR and CDR2 FQNEAQ come from the germline V gene (reference sequence). CDR3 length: 15 amino acids. Trimming cost V 5 bases and J 9 bases; bases outside gene matches: 12. The CDR3 reads CASSQRQGLRAEQFF. The CDR3 DNA reads as TGTGCCAGCAGCCAACGACAGGGGCTTCGTGCTGAGCAGTTCTTC.

The genes are TRBV28 and TRBJ1-6; D uncertain. The CDR3 loop spans 16 amino acids. Germline V CDR1 and CDR2: MDHEN, SYDVKM. The germline V and J ends were trimmed by 11 bases and 10 bases, with 27 bases remaining between them. The CDR3 bases are TGTGCCGCAGGCGGGATTTCGGGATCCCATTCGTCACCCCTCCACTTT. It specifies CAAGGISGSHSSPLHF.

The chain uses TRBV9 and TRBJ2-2, with a weak D call TRBD2 (6 bases). Germline assignment: CDR1 SGDLS and CDR2 YYNGEE. The CDR3 loop spans 14 amino acids. V was clipped by 1 base and J by 4 bases, with 8 bases between them. DNA of the CDR3: TGTGCCAGCAGCGTACAGGGAGGCACCGGGGAGCTGTTTTTT. Its protein product is CASSVQGGTGELFF.

The chain uses TRBV24-1 and TRBJ1-4, with a possible D match to TRBD1 (5 bases). CDR3 length: 16 residues. CDR1 and CDR2 (germline): KGHDR, SFDVKD. Trimming pared 0 bases from V and 5 bases from J, leaving 12 bases between. CDR3 sequence (DNA): TGTGCCACCAGTGATTTGCGGGACGCACGAAATGAAAAACTGTTTTTT. It is translated as CATSDLRDARNEKLFF.

The sample holds a few counts of this clone. The rearrangement joins TRBV4-1 to TRBJ1-1, with D unclear. Between the trimmed V and J ends, which lost 1 base and 1 base, there was a span of 10 bases. The germline CDR1 and CDR2 sequences are MGHRA and YSYEKL. The CDR3 has 15 amino acids. The CDR3 spells CASSQVVSQNTEAFF. CDR3 nucleotides: TGCGCCAGCAGCCAAGTGGTTTCCCAGAACACTGAAGCTTTCTTT.

The chain is built from TRBV27 and TRBJ1-5; D is ambiguous. Between the trimmed V and J ends, which lost 6 bases and 0 bases, there was a span of 9 bases. In germline, CDR1 is MNHEY, CDR2 SMNVEV (reference sequence). The CDR3 has 14 amino acids. The CDR3 loop reads CASSLAYSNQPQHF. CDR3 in DNA: TGTGCCAGCAGCCTAGCTTATAGCAATCAGCCCCAGCATTTT.

V is TRBV7-6 and J is TRBJ1-1; D gene ambiguous. The CDR3 runs 13 residues. Germline CDR1 reads SGHVS; CDR2 reads FNYEAQ. Trimming cost V 1 base and J 5 bases, with 8 bases left between them. In nucleotides, the CDR3 is TGTGCCAGCAGCTTAGAAGCCAAAACTGAAGCTTTCTTT. This translates into CASSLEAKTEAFF.

The chain has TRBV12-3 or TRBV12-4 and TRBJ1-2; 8 positions match TRBD1. V dropped 8 bases and J dropped 5; count of bases not matched to a gene: 4. This CDR3 has 12 residues. The CDR3 DNA sequence: TGTGCCAGCTTGACAGGGGCTTATGGCTACACCTTC. It yields the protein CASLTGAYGYTF.

The chain has TRBV30 and TRBJ2-2; D is undetermined. The CDR3 runs to 13 residues. Germline CDR1 is GTSNPN and CDR2 is SVGIG (reference sequence). V was cut by 0 bases and J by 1 base, with 3 bases left in between. CDR3 nucleotide sequence: TGTGCCTGGAGTGTATGGAACACCGGGGAGCTGTTTTTT. Translated: CAWSVWNTGELFF.

The chain is built from TRBV2 and TRBJ1-2, with D possibly matching TRBD1 (6 bases). This CDR3 has 13 amino acids. Trimming shortened V by 8 bases and J by 6 bases, and 16 bases separated the two germline ends. Germline V gene sequence: CDR1 SNHLY, CDR2 FYNNEI. This CDR3 reads CASVLNREDGYTF. The CDR3 nucleotides are TGTGCCAGCGTCCTCAACAGGGAAGATGGCTACACCTTC.